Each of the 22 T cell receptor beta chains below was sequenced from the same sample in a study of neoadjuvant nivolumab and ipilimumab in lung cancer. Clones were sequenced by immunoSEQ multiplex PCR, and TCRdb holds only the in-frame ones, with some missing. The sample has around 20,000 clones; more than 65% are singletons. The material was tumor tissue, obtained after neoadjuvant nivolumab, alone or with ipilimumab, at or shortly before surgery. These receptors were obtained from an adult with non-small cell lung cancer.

The CDR3 region is CASSTKDTTTEKLFF. CDR3 DNA: TGTGCCAGTAGTACAAAGGACACAACCACGGAAAAACTGTTTTTT. The gene calls are TRBV19 and TRBJ1-4; tentatively, D is TRBD1 (5 bases). Germline CDR1 reads LNHDA; CDR2 reads SQIVND (reference sequence). The CDR3 runs to 15 residues. The germline V and J ends were trimmed by 4 bases and 8 bases, with 17 bases remaining between them.

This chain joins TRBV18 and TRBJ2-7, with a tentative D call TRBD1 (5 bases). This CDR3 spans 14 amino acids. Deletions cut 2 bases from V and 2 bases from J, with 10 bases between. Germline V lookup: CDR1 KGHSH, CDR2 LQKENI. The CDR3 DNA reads TGTGCCAGCTCACCAGACAGTCGTACCTACGAGCAGTACTTC. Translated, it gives CASSPDSRTYEQYF.

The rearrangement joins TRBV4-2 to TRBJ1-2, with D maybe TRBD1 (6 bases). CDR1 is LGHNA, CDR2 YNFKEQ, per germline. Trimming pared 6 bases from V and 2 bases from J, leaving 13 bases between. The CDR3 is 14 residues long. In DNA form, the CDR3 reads TGTGCCAGCAGTCCCACAGGGCTAAACTATGGCTACACCTTC. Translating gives CASSPTGLNYGYTF.

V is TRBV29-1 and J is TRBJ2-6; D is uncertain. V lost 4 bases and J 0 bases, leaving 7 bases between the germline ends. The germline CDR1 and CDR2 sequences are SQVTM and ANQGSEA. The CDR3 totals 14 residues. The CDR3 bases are TGCAGCGTTGTGGAAGCCTCTGGGGCCAACGTCCTGACTTTC. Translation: CSVVEASGANVLTF.

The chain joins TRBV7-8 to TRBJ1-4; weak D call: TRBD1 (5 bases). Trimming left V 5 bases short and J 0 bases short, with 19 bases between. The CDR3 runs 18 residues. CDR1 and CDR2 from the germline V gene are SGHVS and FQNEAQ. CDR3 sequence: CASSPPGLGPATNEKLFF. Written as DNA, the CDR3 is TGTGCCAGCAGCCCACCAGGGTTGGGCCCGGCAACTAATGAAAAACTGTTTTTT.

The DNA for the CDR3 is TGCGCCAGCAGGTCCTTTTCAGGGCCTGCCACCGGGGAGCTGTTTTTT. As protein: CASRSFSGPATGELFF. This chain links TRBV5-1 with TRBJ2-2, with D possibly matching TRBD1 (5 bases). V was shortened by 5 bases and J by 4 bases, with 18 bases between the two germline ends. This CDR3 is 16 amino acids long. The germline gives CDR1 SGHRS, CDR2 YFSETQ.

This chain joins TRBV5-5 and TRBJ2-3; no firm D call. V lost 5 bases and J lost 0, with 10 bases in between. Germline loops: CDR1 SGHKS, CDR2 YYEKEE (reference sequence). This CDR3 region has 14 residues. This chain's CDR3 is CASSGTLSTDTQYF. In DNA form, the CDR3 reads TGTGCCAGCAGTGGTACGTTAAGCACAGATACGCAGTATTTT.

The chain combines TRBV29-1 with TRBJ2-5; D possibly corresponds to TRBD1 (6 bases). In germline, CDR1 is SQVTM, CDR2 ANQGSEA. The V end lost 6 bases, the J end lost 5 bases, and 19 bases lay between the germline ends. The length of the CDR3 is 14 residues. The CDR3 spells CSVGNQGYSETQYF. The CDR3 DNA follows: TGCAGCGTCGGTAATCAGGGGTACTCGGAGACCCAGTACTTC.

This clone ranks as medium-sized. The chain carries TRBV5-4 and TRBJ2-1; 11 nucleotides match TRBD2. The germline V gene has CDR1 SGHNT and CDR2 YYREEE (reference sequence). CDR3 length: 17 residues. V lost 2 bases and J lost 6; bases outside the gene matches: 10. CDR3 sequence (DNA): TGTGCCAGCAGCTTAAGACTAGCGGGACTACTACGCAATGAGCAGTTCTTC. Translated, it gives CASSLRLAGLLRNEQFF.

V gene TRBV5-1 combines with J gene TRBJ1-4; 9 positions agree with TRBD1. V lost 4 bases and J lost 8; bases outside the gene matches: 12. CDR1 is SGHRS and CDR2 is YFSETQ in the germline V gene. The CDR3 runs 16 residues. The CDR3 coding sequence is TGCGCCAGCAGCGTAGGGACAGGGCTTCGAGGAGAAAAACTGTTTTTT. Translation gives CASSVGTGLRGEKLFF.

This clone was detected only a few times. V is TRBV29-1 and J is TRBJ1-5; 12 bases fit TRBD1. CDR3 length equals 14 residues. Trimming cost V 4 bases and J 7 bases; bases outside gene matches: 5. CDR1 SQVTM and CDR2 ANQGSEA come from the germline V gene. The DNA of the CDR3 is TGCAGCGTTGCTACCGGGACAGGGGGCCAGCCCCAGCATTTT. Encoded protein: CSVATGTGGQPQHF.

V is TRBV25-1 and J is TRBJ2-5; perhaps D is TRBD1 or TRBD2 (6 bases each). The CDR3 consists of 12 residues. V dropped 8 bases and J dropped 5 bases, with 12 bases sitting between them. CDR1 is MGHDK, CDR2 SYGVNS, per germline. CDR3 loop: CASSKGGETQYF. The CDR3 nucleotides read TGTGCCAGCTCGAAAGGGGGGGAGACCCAGTACTTC.

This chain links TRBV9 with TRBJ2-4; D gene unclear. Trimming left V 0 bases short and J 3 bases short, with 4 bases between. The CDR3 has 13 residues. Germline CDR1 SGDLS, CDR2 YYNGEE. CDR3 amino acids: CASSVGDKNIQYF. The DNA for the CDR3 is TGTGCCAGCAGCGTAGGGGACAAAAACATTCAGTACTTC.

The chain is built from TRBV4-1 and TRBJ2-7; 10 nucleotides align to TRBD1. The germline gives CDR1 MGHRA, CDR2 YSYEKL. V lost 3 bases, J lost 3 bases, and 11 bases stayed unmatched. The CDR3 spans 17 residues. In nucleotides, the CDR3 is TGCGCCAGCAGCCAGGCCTCAGGGGGGACAGGGGTCTACGAGCAGTACTTC. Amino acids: CASSQASGGTGVYEQYF.

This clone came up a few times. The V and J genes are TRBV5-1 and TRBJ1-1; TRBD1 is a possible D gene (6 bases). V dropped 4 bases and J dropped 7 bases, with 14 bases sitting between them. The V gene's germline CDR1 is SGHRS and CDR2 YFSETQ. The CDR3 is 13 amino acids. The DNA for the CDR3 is TGCGCCAGCAGCCCTAGGGGGGACGGTGAAGCTTTCTTT. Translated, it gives CASSPRGDGEAFF.

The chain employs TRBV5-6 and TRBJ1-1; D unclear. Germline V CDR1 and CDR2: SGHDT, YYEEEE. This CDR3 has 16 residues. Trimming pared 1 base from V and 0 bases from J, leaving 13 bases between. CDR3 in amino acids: CASSLLNDPMNTEAFF. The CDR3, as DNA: TGTGCCAGCAGCTTGTTGAATGACCCTATGAACACTGAAGCTTTCTTT. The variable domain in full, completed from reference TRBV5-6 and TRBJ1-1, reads DAGVTQSPTHLIKTRGQQVTLRCSPKSGHDTVSWYQQALGQGPQFIFQYYEEEERQRGNFPDRFSGHQFPNYSSELNVNALLLGDSALYLCASSLLNDPMNTEAFFGQGTRLTVV.

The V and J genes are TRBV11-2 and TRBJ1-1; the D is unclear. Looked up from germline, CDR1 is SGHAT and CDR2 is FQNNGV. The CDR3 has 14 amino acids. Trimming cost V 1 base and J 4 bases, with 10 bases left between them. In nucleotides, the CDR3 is TGTGCCAGCAGCTTAGGTTTTGCTAGCACTGAAGCTTTCTTT. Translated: CASSLGFASTEAFF.

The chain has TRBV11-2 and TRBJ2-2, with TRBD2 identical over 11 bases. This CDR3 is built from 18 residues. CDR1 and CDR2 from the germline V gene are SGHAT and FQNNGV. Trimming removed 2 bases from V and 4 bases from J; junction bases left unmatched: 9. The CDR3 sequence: CASSLRDSGRALTGELFF. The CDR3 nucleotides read TGTGCCAGCAGCTTACGTGATAGCGGGAGGGCCCTCACCGGGGAGCTGTTTTTT.

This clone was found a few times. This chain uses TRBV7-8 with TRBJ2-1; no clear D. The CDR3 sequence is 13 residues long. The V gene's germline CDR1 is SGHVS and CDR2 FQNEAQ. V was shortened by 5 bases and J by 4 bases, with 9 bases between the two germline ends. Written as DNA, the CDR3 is TGTGCCAGCAGCGCGCCCCGATACAATGAGCAGTTCTTC. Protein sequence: CASSAPRYNEQFF.

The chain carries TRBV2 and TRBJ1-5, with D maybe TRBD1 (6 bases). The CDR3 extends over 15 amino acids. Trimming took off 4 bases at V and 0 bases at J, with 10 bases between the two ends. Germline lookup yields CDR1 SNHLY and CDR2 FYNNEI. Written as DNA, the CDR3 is TGTGCCAGCAGTGTTCAGGGGCCTAGCAATCAGCCCCAGCATTTT. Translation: CASSVQGPSNQPQHF. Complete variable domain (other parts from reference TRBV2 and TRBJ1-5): EPEVTQTPSHQVTQMGQEVILRCVPISNHLYFYWYRQILGQKVEFLVSFYNNEISEKSEIFDDQFSVERPDGSNFTLKIRSTKLEDSAMYFCASSVQGPSNQPQHFGDGTRLSIL.

The CDR3 sequence: CASSESTGGVNEQFF. CDR3 in DNA: TGCGCCAGCAGTGAGTCGACGGGGGGCGTGAATGAGCAGTTCTTC. J is TRBJ2-1 and V is TRBV10-1; possibly TRBD2 for D (7 bases). The CDR3 has 15 amino acids. The V end was cut by 0 bases, the J end by 7 bases, with 13 bases between. Germline values: CDR1 WNHNN, CDR2 SYGVQD (reference sequence).

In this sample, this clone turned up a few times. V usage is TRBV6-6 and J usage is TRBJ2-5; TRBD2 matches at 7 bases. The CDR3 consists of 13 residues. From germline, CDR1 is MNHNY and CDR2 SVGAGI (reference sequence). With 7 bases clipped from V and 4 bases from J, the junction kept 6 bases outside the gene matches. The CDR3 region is CASTPSGRETQYF. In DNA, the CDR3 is TGTGCCAGCACGCCTAGCGGAAGAGAGACCCAGTACTTC.